The 24 T cell receptor beta chains reported below all come from one sample, sequenced in a study of identical twins. TCRdb reprocessed the 5' RACE reads with MiXCR, giving one entry per CDR3 protein. Of about 530,000 distinct CDR3 sequences listed, around 15% are singletons. This sample was shared with a second study, whose subject was yellow fever vaccine responses in identical twins.

The material sequenced was CD4+ T cells sorted from blood. These receptor sequences come from a woman younger than 35 in good health.

This clonotype was counted many times. The chain combines TRBV5-1 with TRBJ2-1, with a weak D call TRBD2 (5 bases). CDR3 size: 14 residues. CDR1 and CDR2 from the germline V gene are SGHRS and YFSETQ. The ends were cut back, 4 bases at V and 8 bases at J, with 16 bases in the middle. CDR3 sequence (DNA): TGCGCCAGCAGCCCGGGAACTAGTTTCCATGAGCAGTTCTTC. Translated, it gives CASSPGTSFHEQFF.

The table lists this clonotype with many counts. The chain carries TRBV28 and TRBJ2-7, with a tentative D call TRBD2 (6 bases). V lost 1 base and J 2 bases, leaving 9 bases between the germline ends. Germline V gene data show CDR1 as MDHEN and CDR2 as SYDVKM. The CDR3 extends over 14 amino acids. CDR3 sequence (DNA): TGTGCCAGCAGTTTATTGGGGGGAACCTACGAGCAGTACTTC. Translation gives CASSLLGGTYEQYF.

The V and J genes are TRBV11-2 and TRBJ2-1; possibly TRBD2 for D (6 bases). CDR1 and CDR2 (germline): SGHAT, FQNNGV. CDR3 length: 14 residues. Trimming removed 5 bases from V and 10 bases from J, with 18 bases in between. CDR3 in DNA: TGTGCCAGCAGCAAAGGAGGCCTAGCGCAGGAGCAGTTCTTC. Amino acid sequence: CASSKGGLAQEQFF.

The J gene is TRBJ2-7, the V gene TRBV2; D assignment may be TRBD1 or TRBD2 (5 bases each). Trimming stripped 3 bases from V and 4 bases from J, with 19 bases between. This CDR3 contains 16 residues. Germline CDR1 SNHLY, CDR2 FYNNEI. CDR3 in DNA: TGTGCCAGCAGTGATTTTGGCAGTTTGAGGGGTTACGAGCAGTACGTC. It specifies CASSDFGSLRGYEQYV.

This clonotype has only a few counts. The chain uses TRBV15 and TRBJ2-2; D unclear. The CDR3 has 13 amino acids. Germline CDR1 LNHNV, CDR2 YYDKDF (reference sequence). Trimming pared 1 base from V and 5 bases from J, leaving 5 bases between. The CDR3 loop is CATSRVVTGELFF. The DNA of the CDR3 is TGTGCCACCAGCAGAGTGGTAACCGGGGAGCTGTTTTTT.

This clonotype was seen only a few times. J is TRBJ2-4 and V is TRBV7-2; TRBD1 matches at 7 bases. Trimming at V came to 1 base and at J to 4 bases, leaving 4 bases not matched to a gene. The CDR3 length is 15 residues. Germline CDR1 reads SGHTA; CDR2 reads FQGNSA. The CDR3 reads CASSLGDREKNIQYF. CDR3 nucleotide sequence: TGTGCCAGCAGCTTAGGTGACAGGGAAAAAAACATTCAGTACTTC.

This clonotype showed up just once. This chain uses TRBV27 with TRBJ2-2; D is perhaps TRBD2 (5 bases). The V end lost 7 bases, the J end lost 0 bases, and 12 bases lay between the germline ends. Germline values: CDR1 MNHEY, CDR2 SMNVEV (reference sequence). The CDR3 totals 15 residues. Here the CDR3 reads CASTPLGANTGELFF. The DNA for the CDR3 is TGTGCCAGCACCCCACTCGGGGCGAACACCGGGGAGCTGTTTTTT.

The sample holds a few counts of this clonotype. The rearrangement links TRBV28 to TRBJ2-2; D perhaps matches TRBD1 (6 bases). Looked up from germline, CDR1 is MDHEN and CDR2 is SYDVKM. This CDR3 is built from 16 residues. V lost 2 bases and J 0 bases, leaving 10 bases between the germline ends. The CDR3, as DNA: TGTGCCAGCAGTTTACTGGGACACGCGAACACCGGGGAGCTGTTTTTT. Translation gives CASSLLGHANTGELFF.

This sequence joins TRBV28 and TRBJ2-5; 10 nucleotides agree with TRBD2. V trimming: 6 bases; J trimming: 4 bases; junction bases outside the gene matches: 8. CDR1 is MDHEN and CDR2 is SYDVKM in the germline V gene. The CDR3 loop spans 15 amino acids. Here the CDR3 reads CASSTQGTSAETQYF. In nucleotides, the CDR3 is TGTGCCAGCAGCACCCAGGGGACTAGCGCAGAGACCCAGTACTTC.

This clonotype has only a few counts. V usage is TRBV12-3 or TRBV12-4 and J usage is TRBJ2-1; D uncertain. CDR3 length: 12 residues. Trimming took off 7 bases at V and 9 bases at J, with 13 bases between the two ends. CDR3 sequence reads: CASTQLVREQFF. CDR3 bases: TGTGCCAGCACCCAATTAGTGCGTGAGCAGTTCTTC.

The chain joins TRBV12-3 or TRBV12-4 to TRBJ2-7, with D perhaps TRBD1 (6 bases). The V gene lost 5 bases and the J gene lost 4 bases, with 12 bases spanning the gap. The CDR3 has 13 amino acids. CDR3 protein: CASSGDTLYEQYF. As DNA, the CDR3 is TGTGCCAGCAGTGGGGACACCCTGTACGAGCAGTACTTC.

This clonotype has just a few counts. CDR3 in amino acids: CASSGGIETTDTQYF. CDR3 nucleotides: TGCGCCAGCAGCGGGGGGATCGAGACCACAGATACGCAGTATTTT. V and J are TRBV5-1 and TRBJ2-3; the D gene is possibly TRBD2 (6 bases). Trimming left V 4 bases short and J 2 bases short, with 14 bases between. Germline values: CDR1 SGHRS, CDR2 YFSETQ. The CDR3 contains 15 residues.

The chain carries TRBV29-1 and TRBJ2-3, with 7 positions matching TRBD2. Germline CDR1 SQVTM, CDR2 ANQGSEA. This CDR3 comprises 13 residues. Trimming at V came to 5 bases and at J to 3 bases, leaving 5 bases not matched to a gene. The CDR3 reads CSVQAGSTDTQYF. The CDR3 region has the DNA TGCAGCGTTCAAGCGGGATCGACAGATACGCAGTATTTT.

The chain couples TRBV4-1 to TRBJ2-7; TRBD1 agrees at 10 bases. Germline trimming cut 7 bases from V and 0 bases from J; bases unmatched to any gene: 9. The CDR3 totals 16 residues. In germline, CDR1 is MGHRA, CDR2 YSYEKL. The CDR3 nucleotides are TGCGCCAGCAACCCGGGACAGGGGCCTTACTCCTACGAGCAGTACTTC. It translates to CASNPGQGPYSYEQYF.

The chain carries TRBV20-1 and TRBJ2-7, with D perhaps matching TRBD1 (5 bases). Trimming took 1 base from V and 5 from J, leaving 15 bases between them. Germline CDR1 and CDR2: DFQATT and SNEGSKA (reference sequence). CDR3 length equals 14 residues. The CDR3 DNA reads TGCAGTGCTAGAGTTAATCAGGGTTTACACGAGCAGTACTTC. This gives the protein CSARVNQGLHEQYF.

The chain carries TRBV29-1 and TRBJ2-7; no definite D call. This CDR3 is 14 amino acids long. V gave up 5 bases and J gave up 2 bases, with 16 bases separating them. Germline V gene lookup returns CDR1 SQVTM and CDR2 ANQGSEA. The CDR3 region is CSVRAGKPPYEQYF. CDR3 coding DNA: TGCAGCGTTCGGGCTGGTAAGCCACCCTACGAGCAGTACTTC.

This chain joins TRBV3-1 and TRBJ1-1, with a tentative D call TRBD1 (5 bases). The V gene lost 0 bases and the J gene lost 8 bases, with 13 bases spanning the gap. This CDR3 region has 14 residues. CDR1 LGHDT and CDR2 YNNKEL come from the germline V gene (reference sequence). The CDR3 spells CASSQDAGGQEAFF. DNA of the CDR3: TGTGCCAGCAGCCAAGATGCCGGGGGTCAGGAAGCTTTCTTT. Complete variable domain (other parts from reference TRBV3-1 and TRBJ1-1): DTAVSQTPKYLVTQMGNDKSIKCEQNLGHDTMYWYKQDSKKFLKIMFSYNNKELIINETVPNRFSPKSPDKAHLNLHINSLELGDSAVYFCASSQDAGGQEAFFGQGTRLTVV.

This clonotype has more than one count but fewer than ten. The V call is TRBV5-1, the J call TRBJ2-1, with 8 bases identical to TRBD2. The CDR3 consists of 14 residues. Germline loops: CDR1 SGHRS, CDR2 YFSETQ. Trimming at V came to 4 bases and at J to 8 bases, leaving 8 bases not matched to a gene. CDR3 bases: TGCGCCAGCAGCGAATATACTAGCGGATATGAGCAGTTCTTC. It yields the protein CASSEYTSGYEQFF.

In this sample, this clonotype turned up many times. This rearrangement joins TRBV24-1 to TRBJ1-5; D unclear. Trimming shortened V by 5 bases and J by 3 bases, and 13 bases separated the two germline ends. This CDR3 has 15 residues. The germline V gene has CDR1 KGHDR and CDR2 SFDVKD. In nucleotides, the CDR3 is TGTGCCACCAGTGGGCCGGGCCCTAACAATCAGCCCCAGCATTTT. This sequence encodes CATSGPGPNNQPQHF.

This clonotype was seen a handful of times. The J gene is TRBJ2-1, the V gene TRBV2; D is possibly TRBD1 or TRBD2 (5 bases each). Trimming took off 0 bases at V and 9 bases at J, with 15 bases between the two ends. The CDR3 consists of 15 residues. CDR1 and CDR2 from the germline V gene are SNHLY and FYNNEI. The CDR3 is CASSEATGRSSEQFF. CDR3 coding DNA: TGTGCCAGCAGTGAAGCTACGGGGCGATCGAGTGAGCAGTTCTTC.

The chain is built from TRBV5-1 and TRBJ2-4, with D perhaps assigned TRBD1 or TRBD2 (5 bases each). CDR3 length equals 15 residues. With 4 bases removed from V and 4 bases from J, the gap between germline ends came to 15 bases. Germline CDR1 is SGHRS and CDR2 is YFSETQ. The CDR3 loop is CASSPQPGPKNIQYF. The CDR3 region has the DNA TGCGCCAGCAGCCCTCAACCGGGACCTAAAAACATTCAGTACTTC.

This clonotype showed up just a few times. The chain couples TRBV6-2 or TRBV6-3 to TRBJ2-7, with 9 bases that match TRBD2. CDR1 is MNHEY, CDR2 SVGEGT, per germline. The trim removed 3 bases at V and 4 bases at J, leaving 10 bases unmatched. CDR3 length: 16 amino acids. CDR3 protein: CASSYNPLAGWYEQYV. The CDR3 DNA reads TGTGCCAGCAGTTATAATCCGCTAGCGGGGTGGTACGAGCAGTACGTC.

In its sample, this clonotype was seen a few times. The V and J genes are TRBV12-5 and TRBJ2-1; TRBD2 is a possible D gene (7 bases). The CDR3 runs 16 residues. V lost 4 bases and J lost 0, with 13 bases in between. Germline loops: CDR1 LGHNT, CDR2 FRNRAP. CDR3 amino acids: CASGSRGGPSYNEQFF. CDR3 nucleotide sequence: TGTGCTAGTGGTTCCCGCGGGGGCCCCTCCTACAATGAGCAGTTCTTC.

This chain uses TRBV10-1 with TRBJ1-2; D is unresolved. Germline V lookup: CDR1 WNHNN, CDR2 SYGVQD (reference sequence). Deletions cut 0 bases from V and 1 base from J, with 9 bases between. This CDR3 is built from 15 residues. CDR3 region: CASSESAAGNYGYTF. The CDR3 DNA is TGCGCCAGCAGTGAGTCAGCGGCGGGTAACTATGGCTACACCTTC.